This T cell receptor (beta chain) was captured in a study of cytomegalovirus exposure and HLA in healthy donors. Study outcomes and limitations: The authors later linked a missense DCLRE1C variant to TCR beta V- and J-gene trimming.

As regards this clone: Its antigen remains unidentified.

The germline gives CDR1 SGHNT, CDR2 YENEEA. J lost 8 bases, V lost 4 bases, and 11 bases had no gene match. The CDR3 has 15 amino acids. The PCR ran on 60 Vbeta and 13 Jbeta primers. Clones were sequenced by immunoSEQ multiplex PCR, and TCRdb holds only the in-frame ones, with some missing. The repertoire holds around 150,000 clones, with 75% to 80% as singletons. Sequencing was performed on PBMCs. V is TRBV11-3 and J is TRBJ2-1; 7 bases map to TRBD2. This sequence was found in a male donor in good health and CMV-seronegative. The CDR3 sequence is CASSYSGTIGDEQFF. CDR3 bases: TGTGCCAGCAGCTATTCCGGGACTATTGGCGATGAGCAGTTCTTC.